This T cell receptor beta chain was obtained from a study of control samples from healthy donors and cancer patients. There are a few counts of this clone. Assay: immunoSEQ multiplex PCR; the TCRdb copy retains only in-frame clones and omits some. The sample includes approximately 110,000 clones, around four fifths of them seen just once. Germline lookup yields CDR1 SQVTM and CDR2 ANQGSEA. This CDR3 contains 13 residues. V lost 5 bases and J lost 0; bases outside the gene matches: 4. Sample: blood. The receptor was isolated from a woman in her forties or fifties in good health. J is TRBJ2-7 and V is TRBV29-1; 7 positions agree with TRBD2. For the CDR3, the DNA is TGCAGCGTTTGGGGAGGGGACTCCTACGAGCAGTACTTC. Encoded protein: CSVWGGDSYEQYF.